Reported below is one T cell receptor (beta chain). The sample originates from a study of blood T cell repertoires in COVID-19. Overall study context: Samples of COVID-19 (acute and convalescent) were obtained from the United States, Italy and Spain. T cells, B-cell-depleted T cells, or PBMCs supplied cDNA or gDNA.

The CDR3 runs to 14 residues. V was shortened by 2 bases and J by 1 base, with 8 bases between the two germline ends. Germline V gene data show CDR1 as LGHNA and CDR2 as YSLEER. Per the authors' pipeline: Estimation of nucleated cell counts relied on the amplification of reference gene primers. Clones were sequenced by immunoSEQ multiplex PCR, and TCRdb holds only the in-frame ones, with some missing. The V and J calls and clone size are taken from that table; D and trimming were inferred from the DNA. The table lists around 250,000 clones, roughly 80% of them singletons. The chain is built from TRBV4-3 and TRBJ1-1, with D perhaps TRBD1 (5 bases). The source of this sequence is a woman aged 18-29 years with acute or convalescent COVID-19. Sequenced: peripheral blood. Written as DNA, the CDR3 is TGCGCCAGCAGCCAACATCAGGGGAACACTGAAGCTTTCTTT. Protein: CASSQHQGNTEAFF.